The clone carrying this T cell receptor beta chain was seen a single time. Its target is unknown. The CDR3 has 17 amino acids. V dropped 4 bases and J dropped 3 bases, with 20 bases sitting between them. The germline CDR1 and CDR2 sequences are SGHDT and YYEEEE. This sample is part of a study of cytomegalovirus exposure and HLA in healthy donors. The overall study: The study's early data release held about 85 million unique TCRs from HLA-typed donors.

Donors likely had unrecorded immune exposures despite being nominally healthy when sampled. PCR used 60 Vbeta primers and 13 Jbeta primers. The table came from immunoSEQ multiplex PCR; TCRdb's copy has only in-frame clones and leaves some out. The sample records about 140,000 clones, more than 70% being singletons. Study-wide results and limits: In a later analysis, donors in an Asian-associated ancestry cluster reportedly had fewer N-insertions in productive TCRs than the cohort mean. DRB1 showed the most TCR associations and HLA-C the fewest in a later analysis, as rates varied by HLA locus.

Sequencing was done on a sample of PBMCs. This clonotype was obtained from a man aged 45-65 years in good health and CMV-seronegative. The V and J genes are TRBV5-6 and TRBJ2-1; possibly TRBD1 for D (7 bases). The CDR3 DNA reads as TGTGCCAGCAGCCGATCTAAGACAGGGAGGCACTACAATGAGCAGTTCTTC. It specifies CASSRSKTGRHYNEQFF.